Presented here are 20 T cell receptor beta chains from one specimen sequenced in a study of T cell changes during pregnancy in multiple sclerosis (dated by TCRdb to about 2019). To prepare the library, the immunoSEQ multiplex PCR assay was applied. The clones in this table, taken by TCRdb from immuneACCESS, are in-frame only. Not every clone is retained; where verified, under half of the shortfall comes from an unresolved V gene, and the cause of the rest is unknown. This sample lists more than 80,000 clones; around 90% were detected once. The ten top clones hold around 3.3% of the sample. The input for sequencing was PBMCs, taken in the first trimester of pregnancy. All receptors come from a female donor in good health, serving as a control in a pregnancy study. Some clones in this sample may be carry-over from other donors' samples.

This chain links TRBV10-1 with TRBJ2-5; D is perhaps TRBD2 (5 bases). The CDR3 consists of 13 residues. Deletions cut 4 bases from V and 1 base from J, with 7 bases between. The germline gives CDR1 WNHNN, CDR2 SYGVQD (reference sequence). CDR3 bases: TGCGCCAGCAGTGTCGGGGTCCAAGAGACCCAGTACTTC. It translates to CASSVGVQETQYF.

The rearrangement joins TRBV2 to TRBJ2-7; 10 bases map to TRBD2. Unmatched junction bases numbered 13, after V lost 3 bases and J lost 2 bases. CDR1 and CDR2 (germline): SNHLY, FYNNEI. The CDR3 is 18 residues long. The CDR3: CASSDLGVAGGATYEQYF. CDR3 nucleotide sequence: TGTGCCAGCAGTGATCTCGGGGTAGCGGGGGGAGCCACCTACGAGCAGTACTTC.

The rearrangement links TRBV27 to TRBJ2-1; TRBD2 matches at 10 bases. The length of the CDR3 is 17 residues. Germline loops: CDR1 MNHEY, CDR2 SMNVEV (reference sequence). V lost 1 base and J lost 0; bases outside the gene matches: 3. For the CDR3, the DNA is TGTGCCAGCAGTTTATTCTCTAGCGGGAGCTCCTACAATGAGCAGTTCTTC. Protein: CASSLFSSGSSYNEQFF.

The rearrangement uses TRBV27 and TRBJ2-3; D perhaps matches TRBD2 (5 bases). Germline V CDR1 and CDR2: MNHEY, SMNVEV (reference sequence). With 10 bases removed from V and 0 bases from J, the gap between germline ends came to 17 bases. The CDR3 is made up of 15 amino acids. The CDR3 sequence: CATKGLPPSTDTQYF. Here the CDR3 DNA reads TGTGCCACCAAAGGACTCCCACCAAGCACAGATACGCAGTATTTT.

The chain joins TRBV15 to TRBJ1-1; D is perhaps TRBD1 (6 bases). V lost 0 bases and J lost 5, with 13 bases in between. The CDR3 is made up of 15 amino acids. Germline V gene data show CDR1 as LNHNV and CDR2 as YYDKDF (reference sequence). The CDR3 bases are TGTGCCACCAGCAGAGAGCGGGGGCGAAGTACTGAAGCTTTCTTT. This encodes CATSRERGRSTEAFF.

V is TRBV27 and J is TRBJ2-7, with TRBD2 as a possible D gene (5 bases). Trimming took off 6 bases at V and 4 bases at J, with 13 bases between the two ends. The CDR3 runs 13 residues. Germline loops: CDR1 MNHEY, CDR2 SMNVEV (reference sequence). In DNA, the CDR3 is TGTGCCAGCAGCAACCAACCGGGGTACGAGCAGTACTTC. It codes for CASSNQPGYEQYF.

This chain joins TRBV28 and TRBJ1-5; 7 bases line up with TRBD1. Trimming at V came to 0 bases and at J to 4 bases, leaving 3 bases not matched to a gene. Germline values: CDR1 MDHEN, CDR2 SYDVKM. This CDR3 spans 15 amino acids. CDR3 sequence: CASSLWGQKNQPQHF. DNA of the CDR3: TGTGCCAGCAGTTTATGGGGACAGAAGAATCAGCCCCAGCATTTT.

The chain employs TRBV7-9 and TRBJ1-4, with D possibly TRBD1 on 5 matching bases. V shed 5 bases and J shed 2 bases, with 9 bases lying between them. In germline, CDR1 is SEHNR, CDR2 FQNEAQ (reference sequence). The CDR3 extends over 14 amino acids. CDR3 nucleotide sequence: TGTGCCAGCAGCCCCCCAGGGACTAATGAAAAACTGTTTTTT. It codes for CASSPPGTNEKLFF.

The genes are TRBV11-2 and TRBJ2-5; the match to TRBD1 covers 7 bases. The DNA end lines up better with TRBJ2-7; the J call may be wrong. This CDR3 region has 17 residues. Germline CDR1 SGHAT, CDR2 FQNNGV. CDR3 residues: CASSLFLPAGGSYEQYF. CDR3 bases: TGTGCCAGCAGCTTATTCCTTCCGGCAGGGGGCTCCTACGAGCAGTACTTC.

V and J are TRBV11-2 and TRBJ2-5; D might be TRBD2 (6 bases). CDR3 length equals 17 residues. Germline loops: CDR1 SGHAT, CDR2 FQNNGV. Trimming removed 2 bases from V and 2 bases from J, with 18 bases in between. This CDR3 reads CASSLLAGLASQETQYF. In nucleotides, the CDR3 is TGTGCCAGCAGCTTACTGGCTGGGCTAGCGAGTCAAGAGACCCAGTACTTC.

In DNA form, the CDR3 reads TGTGCCAGCAGCCCCCGAGACAGTCAGAACACTGAAGCTTTCTTT. Protein sequence: CASSPRDSQNTEAFF. The chain employs TRBV7-9 and TRBJ1-1; TRBD1 is a possible D gene (5 bases). Germline V gene lookup returns CDR1 SEHNR and CDR2 FQNEAQ (reference sequence). This CDR3 region has 15 residues. V was cut by 5 bases and J by 1 base, with 14 bases left in between.

This chain connects TRBV29-1 to TRBJ2-5; D is undetermined. CDR3 size: 12 residues. CDR1 is SQVTM and CDR2 is ANQGSEA in the germline V gene. V lost 2 bases to trimming and J lost 0 bases, with 4 bases between them. CDR3 nucleotide sequence: TGCAGCGTTGAACCCAACCAAGAGACCCAGTACTTC. Its translation: CSVEPNQETQYF.

The chain combines TRBV4-1 with TRBJ1-5; TRBD1 matches 10 bases. V gave up 2 bases and J gave up 4 bases; unmatched junction bases: 5. The CDR3 consists of 16 residues. The germline V gene has CDR1 MGHRA and CDR2 YSYEKL. As DNA, the CDR3 is TGCGCCAGCAGCCAACCGACAGGGGGCAGGAATCAGCCCCAGCATTTT. It codes for CASSQPTGGRNQPQHF.

The rearrangement joins TRBV18 to TRBJ2-5, with 7 bases that match TRBD2. V lost 4 bases and J lost 4; bases outside the gene matches: 6. Germline CDR1 reads KGHSH; CDR2 reads LQKENI. This CDR3 is built from 14 residues. CDR3 sequence reads: CASSLRAGSETQYF. As DNA, the CDR3 is TGTGCCAGCTCACTCAGAGCGGGGTCAGAGACCCAGTACTTC.

The rearrangement links TRBV4-3 to TRBJ2-3, with D maybe TRBD1 (5 bases). The CDR3 covers 15 residues. Germline V gives CDR1 LGHNA, CDR2 YSLEER. Trimming shortened V by 3 bases and J by 2 bases, and 12 bases separated the two germline ends. The CDR3 DNA follows: TGCGCCAGCAGCCACAGCCAGGGCAACACAGATACGCAGTATTTT. It specifies CASSHSQGNTDTQYF.

The chain links TRBV25-1 to TRBJ1-4; 8 nucleotides line up with TRBD1. This CDR3 contains 13 residues. The trim removed 8 bases at V and 13 bases at J, leaving 12 bases unmatched. Germline V gene data show CDR1 as MGHDK and CDR2 as SYGVNS. CDR3 DNA sequence: TGTGCCAGCCCCGGACAGGGTACAGTTGTACTGTTTTTT. Amino acid sequence: CASPGQGTVVLFF.

This chain uses TRBV15 with TRBJ1-2; no clear D. The CDR3 is 13 residues long. V lost 5 bases and J lost 2, with 9 bases in between. The germline V gene encodes CDR1 LNHNV and CDR2 YYDKDF (reference sequence). The CDR3 loop is CATSAEWNYGYTF. The CDR3 DNA is TGTGCCACCAGCGCGGAGTGGAACTATGGCTACACCTTC. The full variable domain, in which reference TRBV15 and TRBJ1-2 provide the parts outside the CDR3, is DAMVIQNPRYQVTQFGKPVTLSCSQTLNHNVMYWYQQKSSQAPKLLFHYYDKDFNNEADTPDNFQSRRPNTSFCFLDIRSPGLGDTAMYLCATSAEWNYGYTFGSGTRLTVV.

The chain recombines TRBV7-2 with TRBJ2-1; 7 positions agree with TRBD2. The CDR3 extends over 14 amino acids. Germline CDR1 and CDR2: SGHTA and FQGNSA. The V segment lost 1 base and the J segment 6 bases; nucleotides outside the gene matches: 3. The CDR3 nucleotides read TGTGCCAGCAGCTTAGTTGGGACTACCAATGAGCAGTTCTTC. As protein: CASSLVGTTNEQFF.

The chain has TRBV7-6 and TRBJ2-7; D may be TRBD1 (7 bases). V was pared by 5 bases and J by 7 bases, with 15 bases between. Germline V CDR1 and CDR2: SGHVS, FNYEAQ. The CDR3 consists of 13 residues. As DNA, the CDR3 is TGTGCCAGCAGCCTTTATGCAGGGGGGGAGCAGTACTTC. It encodes CASSLYAGGEQYF.

The chain recombines TRBV28 with TRBJ2-1, with a possible D match to TRBD2 (5 bases). The CDR3 spans 15 residues. Germline V gene sequence: CDR1 MDHEN, CDR2 SYDVKM. V lost 3 bases, J lost 4 bases, and 13 bases lay in between. CDR3 nucleotide sequence: TGTGCCAGCAGTTTGAGGGAAAGCCGGTACAATGAGCAGTTCTTC. The encoded protein is CASSLRESRYNEQFF.